This T cell receptor beta chain was captured in a study of CD8+ T cells in alopecia areata. Whole-study findings and limits: Higher clonality was seen in lesional scalp than in normal scalp, especially in alopecia totalis/universalis. Possibly as an HLA-related effect, TCR sharing across patients appeared less clear than in mice.

Germline lookup yields CDR1 GTSNPN and CDR2 SVGIG (reference sequence). The CDR3 has 12 amino acids. V shed 2 bases and J shed 6 bases, with 9 bases lying between them. In its sample, this clone was seen a few times. Its target is unknown. The same CDR3 can be traced to other DNA sequences in this sample. RNA was isolated and reverse transcribed to cDNA, the sequencing template. The protocol was immunoSEQ multiplex PCR, while the TCRdb copy is restricted to in-frame clones and leaves out a portion. This table holds about 220,000 clones, about 58% found once. Specified treatment: oral pan-JAK inhibitor, 5-10 mg twice daily.

Sequencing used CD4+ T cells sorted from blood, obtained at week 4, from a patient treated with tofacitinib. This chain joins TRBV30 and TRBJ2-3; the D is unclear. This receptor was taken from a human donor with alopecia areata. In DNA form, the CDR3 reads TGTGCCTGGAGTCCACTGGGGGATACGCAGTATTTT. Translated: CAWSPLGDTQYF.